The 3 T cell receptor beta chains presented below share a single source sample, sequenced in a study of fetal regulatory T cell absence and autoimmunity. Produced via immunoSEQ multiplex PCR; TCRdb's table is partial and in-frame only. Among 45,000 to 50,000 clones listed, approximately 80% were seen once. Sequencing was carried out using cord blood. The origin of the receptors is a newborn boy with IPEX syndrome.

This clone was seen more than once but under ten times. The V call is TRBV5-4, the J call TRBJ1-2; no clear D gene. Germline CDR1 reads SGHNT; CDR2 reads YYREEE (reference sequence). V was cut by 2 bases and J by 1 base, with 12 bases left in between. This CDR3 has 15 amino acids. DNA of the CDR3: TGTGCCAGCAGCTTCTTCTGGGAGGGTAACTATGGCTACACCTTC. This translates into CASSFFWEGNYGYTF.

This chain links TRBV30 with TRBJ2-5; tentatively, D is TRBD1 (6 bases). The CDR3 has 14 residues. Trimming removed 4 bases at V and 5 bases at J, with 17 bases between. Germline V gene sequence: CDR1 GTSNPN, CDR2 SVGIG (reference sequence). The CDR3 DNA reads as TGTGCCTGGACGGGGACACAGACAAGGGAGACCCAGTACTTC. This gives the protein CAWTGTQTRETQYF.

The chain links TRBV13 to TRBJ1-3, with a weak D call TRBD1 (5 bases). Germline values: CDR1 PRHDT, CDR2 FYEKMQ (reference sequence). Trimming took 3 bases from V and 0 from J, leaving 15 bases between them. CDR3 size: 17 residues. CDR3 loop: CASSFSIAGASGNTIYF. The CDR3 DNA follows: TGTGCCAGCAGCTTTTCTATCGCTGGGGCCTCTGGAAACACCATATATTTT.